This T cell receptor beta chain was found in a study of blood T cell repertoires in COVID-19. As for the study in general: The United States, Italy and Spain supplied acute and convalescent COVID-19 samples. The analysed material was cDNA or gDNA that came from T cells, B-cell-depleted T cells, or PBMCs.

Methods used by the authors: Amplification of reference gene primers was used by the study to estimate nucleated cell counts. Produced via immunoSEQ multiplex PCR; TCRdb's table is partial and in-frame only. Clonal size and the V and J genes are those of that table, whereas D and trimming came from the DNA. The sample has approximately 280,000 clones; around 89% are singletons. V was pared by 9 bases and J by 1 base, with 9 bases between. The CDR3 contains 12 residues. Per germline, CDR1 MNHEY and CDR2 SVGAGI. The sequenced material came from peripheral blood. This chain connects TRBV6-5 to TRBJ1-1; D is ambiguous. This receptor was obtained from a man aged 35-49 years with acute or convalescent COVID-19. CDR3 nucleotides: TGTGCCAGTTATACGCGGAACACTGAAGCTTTCTTT. It codes for CASYTRNTEAFF.